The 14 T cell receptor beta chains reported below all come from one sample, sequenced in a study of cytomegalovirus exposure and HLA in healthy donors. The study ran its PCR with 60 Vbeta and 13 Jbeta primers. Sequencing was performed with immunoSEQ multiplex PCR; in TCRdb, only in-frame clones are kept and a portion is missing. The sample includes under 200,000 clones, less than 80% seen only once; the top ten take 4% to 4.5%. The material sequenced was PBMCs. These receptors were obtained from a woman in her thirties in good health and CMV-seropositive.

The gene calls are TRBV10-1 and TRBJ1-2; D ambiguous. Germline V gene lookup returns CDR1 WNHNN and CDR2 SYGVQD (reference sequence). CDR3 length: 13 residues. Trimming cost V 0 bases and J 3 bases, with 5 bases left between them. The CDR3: CASSESPDYGYTF. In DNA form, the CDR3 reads TGCGCCAGCAGTGAGTCCCCAGACTATGGCTACACCTTC.

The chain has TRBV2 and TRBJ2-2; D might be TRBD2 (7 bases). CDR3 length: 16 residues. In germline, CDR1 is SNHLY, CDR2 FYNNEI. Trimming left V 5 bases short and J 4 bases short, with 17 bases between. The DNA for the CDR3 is TGTGCCAGCAGTCTAAGGGGGGGGACGGTCACCGGGGAGCTGTTTTTT. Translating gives CASSLRGGTVTGELFF.

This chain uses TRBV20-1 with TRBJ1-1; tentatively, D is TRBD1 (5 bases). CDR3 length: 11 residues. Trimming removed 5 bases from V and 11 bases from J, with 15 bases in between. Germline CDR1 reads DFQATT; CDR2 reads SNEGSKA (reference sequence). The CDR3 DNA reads TGCAGTGCTCTACTCACAGGATGGGCTTTCTTT. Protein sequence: CSALLTGWAFF.

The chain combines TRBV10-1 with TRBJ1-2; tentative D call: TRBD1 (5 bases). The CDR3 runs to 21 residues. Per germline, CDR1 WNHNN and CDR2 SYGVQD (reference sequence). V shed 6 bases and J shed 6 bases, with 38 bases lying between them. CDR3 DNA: TGCGCCAGCAGCGCTTTCCTGGAGCGGGGCGCTACTCCCAAAGGGTTCGATGGCTACACCTTC. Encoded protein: CASSAFLERGATPKGFDGYTF.

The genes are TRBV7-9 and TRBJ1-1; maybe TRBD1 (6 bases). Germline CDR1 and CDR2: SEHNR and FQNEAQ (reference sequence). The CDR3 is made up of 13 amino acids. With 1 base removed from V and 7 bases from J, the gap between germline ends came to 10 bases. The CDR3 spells CASSLETGIEAFF. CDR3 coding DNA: TGTGCCAGCAGCTTAGAAACAGGGATTGAAGCTTTCTTT. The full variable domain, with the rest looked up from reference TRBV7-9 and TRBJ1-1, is DTGVSQNPRHKITKRGQNVTFRCDPISEHNRLYWYRQTLGQGPEFLTYFQNEAQLEKSRLLSDRFSAERPKGSFSTLEIQRTEQGDSAMYLCASSLETGIEAFFGQGTRLTVV.

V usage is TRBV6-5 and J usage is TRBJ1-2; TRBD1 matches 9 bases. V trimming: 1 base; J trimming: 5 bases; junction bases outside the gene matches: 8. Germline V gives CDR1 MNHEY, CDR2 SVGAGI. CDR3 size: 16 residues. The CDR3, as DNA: TGTGCCAGCAGTTACTTTCCACAGGGGGCGAGTTATGGCTACACCTTC. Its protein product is CASSYFPQGASYGYTF.

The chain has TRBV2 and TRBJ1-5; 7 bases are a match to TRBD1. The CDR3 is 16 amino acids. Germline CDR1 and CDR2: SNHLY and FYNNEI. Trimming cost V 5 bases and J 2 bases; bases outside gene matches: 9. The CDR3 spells CASSSIPGTGNQPQHF. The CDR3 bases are TGTGCCAGCAGTTCCATTCCCGGGACAGGCAATCAGCCCCAGCATTTT.

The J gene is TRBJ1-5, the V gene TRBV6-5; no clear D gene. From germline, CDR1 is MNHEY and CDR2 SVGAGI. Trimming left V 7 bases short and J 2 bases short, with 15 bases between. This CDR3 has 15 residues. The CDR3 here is CASNALSGGNQPQHF. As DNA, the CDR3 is TGTGCCAGCAACGCCCTAAGCGGGGGCAATCAGCCCCAGCATTTT.

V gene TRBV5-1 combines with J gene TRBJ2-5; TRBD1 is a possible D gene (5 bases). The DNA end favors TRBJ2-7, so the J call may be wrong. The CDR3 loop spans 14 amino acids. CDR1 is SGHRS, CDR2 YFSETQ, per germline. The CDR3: CASSLEQGLYEQYF. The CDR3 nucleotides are TGCGCCAGCAGCTTGGAGCAGGGCCTCTACGAGCAGTACTTC.

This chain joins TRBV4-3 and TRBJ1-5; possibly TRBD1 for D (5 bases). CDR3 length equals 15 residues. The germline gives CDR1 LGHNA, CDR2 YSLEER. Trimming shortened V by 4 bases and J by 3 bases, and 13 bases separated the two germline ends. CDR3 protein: CASSLGQGTNQPQHF. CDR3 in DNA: TGCGCCAGCAGCCTTGGGCAGGGTACCAATCAGCCCCAGCATTTT.

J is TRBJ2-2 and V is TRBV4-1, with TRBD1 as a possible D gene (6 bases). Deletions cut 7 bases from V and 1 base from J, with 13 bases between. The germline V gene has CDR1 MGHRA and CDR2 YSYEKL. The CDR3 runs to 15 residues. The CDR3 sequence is CASTLKGENTGELFF. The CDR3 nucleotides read TGCGCCAGCACTCTAAAGGGGGAGAACACCGGGGAGCTGTTTTTT.

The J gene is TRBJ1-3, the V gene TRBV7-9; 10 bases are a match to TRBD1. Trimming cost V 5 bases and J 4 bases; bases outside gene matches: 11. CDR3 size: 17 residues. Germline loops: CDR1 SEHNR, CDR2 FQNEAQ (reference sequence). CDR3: CASSPRLDRGGGNTIYF. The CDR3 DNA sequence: TGTGCCAGCAGCCCCCGCCTGGACAGGGGGGGAGGAAACACCATATATTTT.

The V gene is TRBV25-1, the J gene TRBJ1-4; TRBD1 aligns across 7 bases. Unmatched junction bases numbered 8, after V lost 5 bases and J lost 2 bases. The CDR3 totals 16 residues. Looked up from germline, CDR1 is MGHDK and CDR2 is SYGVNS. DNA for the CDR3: TGTGCCAGCAGTATGAAGGGGGCGCCGACTAATGAAAAACTGTTTTTT. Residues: CASSMKGAPTNEKLFF.

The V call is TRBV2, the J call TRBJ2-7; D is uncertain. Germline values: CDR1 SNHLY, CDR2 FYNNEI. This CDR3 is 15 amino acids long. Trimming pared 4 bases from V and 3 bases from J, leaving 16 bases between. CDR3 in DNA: TGTGCCAGCAGTGTTAGGCTCCTGGGCCTCTACGAGCAGTACTTC. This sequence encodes CASSVRLLGLYEQYF.